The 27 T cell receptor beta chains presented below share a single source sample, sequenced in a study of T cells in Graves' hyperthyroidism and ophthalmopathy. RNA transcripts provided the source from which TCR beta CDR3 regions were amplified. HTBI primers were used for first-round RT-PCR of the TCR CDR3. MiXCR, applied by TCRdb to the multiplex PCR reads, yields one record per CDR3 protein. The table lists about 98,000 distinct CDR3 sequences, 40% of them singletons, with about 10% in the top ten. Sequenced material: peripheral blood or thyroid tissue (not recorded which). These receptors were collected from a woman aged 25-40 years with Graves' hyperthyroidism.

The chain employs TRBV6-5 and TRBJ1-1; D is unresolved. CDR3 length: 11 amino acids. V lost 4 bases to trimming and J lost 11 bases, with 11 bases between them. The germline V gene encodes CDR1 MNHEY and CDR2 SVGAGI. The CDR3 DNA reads TGTGCCAGCAGTTTCGTTGGGGATGCTTTCTTT. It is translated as CASSFVGDAFF.

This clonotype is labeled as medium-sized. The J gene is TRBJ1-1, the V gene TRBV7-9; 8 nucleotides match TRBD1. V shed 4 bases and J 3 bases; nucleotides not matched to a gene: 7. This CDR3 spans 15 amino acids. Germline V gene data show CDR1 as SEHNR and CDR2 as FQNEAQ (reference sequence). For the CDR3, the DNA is TGTGCCAGCAGCTCGAAAACAGGGGGAGACACTGAAGCTTTCTTT. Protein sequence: CASSSKTGGDTEAFF.

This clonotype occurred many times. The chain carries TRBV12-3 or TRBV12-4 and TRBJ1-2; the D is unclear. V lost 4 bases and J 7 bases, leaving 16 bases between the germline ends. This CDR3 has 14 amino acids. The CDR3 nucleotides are TGTGCCAGCAGTTACGCAGGAGCCTCTACTGGCTACACCTTC. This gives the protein CASSYAGASTGYTF.

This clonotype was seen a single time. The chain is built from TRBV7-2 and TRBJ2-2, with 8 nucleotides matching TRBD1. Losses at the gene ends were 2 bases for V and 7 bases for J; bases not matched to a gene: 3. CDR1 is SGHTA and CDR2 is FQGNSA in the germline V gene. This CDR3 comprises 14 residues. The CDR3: CASSLTGGGGELFF. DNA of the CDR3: TGTGCCAGCAGCTTAACAGGGGGAGGCGGGGAGCTGTTTTTT.

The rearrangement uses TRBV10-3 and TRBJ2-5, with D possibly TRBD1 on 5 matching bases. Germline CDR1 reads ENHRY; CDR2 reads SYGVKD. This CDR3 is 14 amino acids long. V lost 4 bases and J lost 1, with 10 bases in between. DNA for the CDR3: TGTGCCATCAGTGTTCGACAGTCCCAAGAGACCCAGTACTTC. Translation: CAISVRQSQETQYF.

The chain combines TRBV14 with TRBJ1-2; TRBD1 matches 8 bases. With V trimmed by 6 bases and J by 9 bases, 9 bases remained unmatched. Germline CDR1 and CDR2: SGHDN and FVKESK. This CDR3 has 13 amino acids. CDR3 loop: CASSLGTGASYTF. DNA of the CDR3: TGTGCCAGCAGTCTGGGGACAGGAGCGAGCTACACCTTC. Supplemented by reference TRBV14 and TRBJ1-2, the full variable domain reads EAGVTQFPSHSVIEKGQTVTLRCDPISGHDNLYWYRRVMGKEIKFLLHFVKESKQDESGMPNNRFLAERTGGTYSTLKVQPAELEDSGVYFCASSLGTGASYTFGSGTRLTVV.

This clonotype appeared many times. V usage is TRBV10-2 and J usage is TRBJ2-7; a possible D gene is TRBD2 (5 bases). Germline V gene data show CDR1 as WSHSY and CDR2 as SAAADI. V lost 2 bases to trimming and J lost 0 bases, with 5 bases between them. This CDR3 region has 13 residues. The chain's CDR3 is CASSELASYEQYF. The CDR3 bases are TGCGCCAGCAGTGAGCTAGCCTCCTACGAGCAGTACTTC.

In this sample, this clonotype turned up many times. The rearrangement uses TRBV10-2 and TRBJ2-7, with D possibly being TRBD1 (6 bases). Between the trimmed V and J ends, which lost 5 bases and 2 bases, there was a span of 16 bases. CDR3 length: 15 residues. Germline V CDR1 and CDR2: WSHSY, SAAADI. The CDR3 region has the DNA TGCGCCAGCAGTACTCTCAGGGGACAAGCCTACGAGCAGTACTTC. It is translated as CASSTLRGQAYEQYF.

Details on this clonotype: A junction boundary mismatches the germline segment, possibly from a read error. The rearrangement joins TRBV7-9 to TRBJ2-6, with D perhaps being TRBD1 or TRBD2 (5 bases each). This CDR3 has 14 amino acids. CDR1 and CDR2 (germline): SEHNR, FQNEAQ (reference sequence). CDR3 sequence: CASTPDPGANVLTF. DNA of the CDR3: TGTGCCAGCACCCCCGACCCCGGGGCCAACGTCCTGACCTTC.

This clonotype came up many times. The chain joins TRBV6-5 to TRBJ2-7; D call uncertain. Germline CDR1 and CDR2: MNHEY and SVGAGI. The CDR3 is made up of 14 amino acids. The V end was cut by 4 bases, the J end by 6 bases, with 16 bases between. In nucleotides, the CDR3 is TGTGCCAGCAGTTCCCACTCGGGTGCTGGCGAGCAGTACTTC. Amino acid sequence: CASSSHSGAGEQYF.

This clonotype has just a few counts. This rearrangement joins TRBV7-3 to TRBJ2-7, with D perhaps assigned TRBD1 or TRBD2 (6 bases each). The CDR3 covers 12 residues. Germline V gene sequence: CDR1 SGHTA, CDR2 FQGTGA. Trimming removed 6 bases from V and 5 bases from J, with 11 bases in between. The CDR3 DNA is TGTGCCAGCAGTTTGGGGGGCGACGAGCAGTACTTC. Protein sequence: CASSLGGDEQYF.

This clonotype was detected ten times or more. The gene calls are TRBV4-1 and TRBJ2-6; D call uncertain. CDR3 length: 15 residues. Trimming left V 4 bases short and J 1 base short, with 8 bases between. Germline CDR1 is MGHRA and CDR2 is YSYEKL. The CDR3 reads CASSLELSGANVLTF. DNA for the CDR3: TGCGCCAGCAGCCTCGAGTTGTCTGGGGCCAACGTCCTGACTTTC.

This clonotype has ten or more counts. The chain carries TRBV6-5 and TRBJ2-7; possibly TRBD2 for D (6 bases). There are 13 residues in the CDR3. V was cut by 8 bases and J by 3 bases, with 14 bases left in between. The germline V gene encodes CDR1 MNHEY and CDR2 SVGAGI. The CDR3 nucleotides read TGTGCCAGCGGAACCGGGGGAAACTACGAGCAGTACTTC. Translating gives CASGTGGNYEQYF.

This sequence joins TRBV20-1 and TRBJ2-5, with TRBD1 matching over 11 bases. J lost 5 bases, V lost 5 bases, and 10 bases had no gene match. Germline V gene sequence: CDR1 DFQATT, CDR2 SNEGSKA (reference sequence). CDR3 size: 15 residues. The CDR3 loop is CSAFGQGAFGETQYF. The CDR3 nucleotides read TGCAGTGCTTTTGGACAGGGGGCATTCGGGGAGACCCAGTACTTC.

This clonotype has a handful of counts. The CDR3 protein is CAWSAKGEWGYGYTF. As DNA, the CDR3 is TGTGCCTGGAGTGCTAAGGGGGAGTGGGGCTATGGCTACACCTTC. The chain links TRBV30 to TRBJ1-2; weak D call: TRBD1 (6 bases). From germline, CDR1 is GTSNPN and CDR2 SVGIG (reference sequence). The V gene lost 1 base and the J gene lost 4 bases, with 16 bases spanning the gap. CDR3 length: 15 amino acids.

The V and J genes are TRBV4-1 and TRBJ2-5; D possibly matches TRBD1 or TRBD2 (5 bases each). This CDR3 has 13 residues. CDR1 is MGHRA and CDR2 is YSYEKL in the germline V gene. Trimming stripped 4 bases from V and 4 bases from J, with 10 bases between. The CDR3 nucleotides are TGCGCCAGCAGCCCCCCGGGACCAGAGACCCAGTACTTC. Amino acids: CASSPPGPETQYF.

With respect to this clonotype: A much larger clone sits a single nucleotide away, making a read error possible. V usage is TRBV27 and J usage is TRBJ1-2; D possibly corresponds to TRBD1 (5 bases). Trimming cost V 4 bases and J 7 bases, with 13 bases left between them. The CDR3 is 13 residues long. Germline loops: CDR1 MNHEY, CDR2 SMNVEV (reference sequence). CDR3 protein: CASSSNKGLGYTF. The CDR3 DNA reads TGTGCCAGCAGTTCAAACAAGGGGCTTGGCTACACCTTC.

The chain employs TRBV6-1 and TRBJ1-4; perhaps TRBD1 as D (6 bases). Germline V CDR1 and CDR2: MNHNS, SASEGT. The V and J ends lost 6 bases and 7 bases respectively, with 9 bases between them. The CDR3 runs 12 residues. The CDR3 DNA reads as TGTGCCAGCAGGGGGGGCATTGAAAAACTGTTTTTT. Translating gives CASRGGIEKLFF.

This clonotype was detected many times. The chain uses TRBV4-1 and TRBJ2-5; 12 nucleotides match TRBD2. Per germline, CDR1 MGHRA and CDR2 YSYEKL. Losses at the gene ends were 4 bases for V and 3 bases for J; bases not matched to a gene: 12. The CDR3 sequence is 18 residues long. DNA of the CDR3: TGCGCCAGCAGCCTAGGAGGGTCTAGCGGGAGGGTGGAAGAGACCCAGTACTTC. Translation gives CASSLGGSSGRVEETQYF.

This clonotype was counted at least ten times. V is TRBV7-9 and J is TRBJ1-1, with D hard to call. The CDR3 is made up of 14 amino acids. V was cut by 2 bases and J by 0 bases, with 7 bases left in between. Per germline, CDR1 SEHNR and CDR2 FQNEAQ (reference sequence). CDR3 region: CASSLRRLNTEAFF. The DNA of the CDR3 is TGTGCCAGCAGCTTACGACGGTTGAACACTGAAGCTTTCTTT. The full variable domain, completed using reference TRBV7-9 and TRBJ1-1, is DTGVSQNPRHKITKRGQNVTFRCDPISEHNRLYWYRQTLGQGPEFLTYFQNEAQLEKSRLLSDRFSAERPKGSFSTLEIQRTEQGDSAMYLCASSLRRLNTEAFFGQGTRLTVV.

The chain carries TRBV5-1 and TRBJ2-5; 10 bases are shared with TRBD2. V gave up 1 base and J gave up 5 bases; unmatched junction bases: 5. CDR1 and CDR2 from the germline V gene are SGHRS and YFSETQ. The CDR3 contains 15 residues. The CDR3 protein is CASSLSLAGVETQYF. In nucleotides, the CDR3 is TGCGCCAGCAGCTTGAGCCTAGCGGGAGTCGAGACCCAGTACTTC.

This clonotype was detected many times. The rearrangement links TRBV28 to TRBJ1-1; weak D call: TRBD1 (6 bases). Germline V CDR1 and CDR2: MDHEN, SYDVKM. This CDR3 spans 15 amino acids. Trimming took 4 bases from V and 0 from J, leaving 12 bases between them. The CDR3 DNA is TGTGCCAGCAGTTCCCATGGGACACTGAACACTGAAGCTTTCTTT. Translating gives CASSSHGTLNTEAFF. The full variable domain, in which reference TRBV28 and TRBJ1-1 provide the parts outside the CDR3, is DVKVTQSSRYLVKRTGEKVFLECVQDMDHENMFWYRQDPGLGLRLIYFSYDVKMKEKGDIPEGYSVSREKKERFSLILESASTNQTSMYLCASSSHGTLNTEAFFGQGTRLTVV.

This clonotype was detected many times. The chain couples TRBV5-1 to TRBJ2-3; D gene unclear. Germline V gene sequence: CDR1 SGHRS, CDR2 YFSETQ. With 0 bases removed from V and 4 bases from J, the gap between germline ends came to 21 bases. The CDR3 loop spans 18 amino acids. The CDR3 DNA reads TGCGCCAGCAGCTTGGGGTCTCGTCTTAACTATAGCCCAGATACGCAGTATTTT. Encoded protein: CASSLGSRLNYSPDTQYF.

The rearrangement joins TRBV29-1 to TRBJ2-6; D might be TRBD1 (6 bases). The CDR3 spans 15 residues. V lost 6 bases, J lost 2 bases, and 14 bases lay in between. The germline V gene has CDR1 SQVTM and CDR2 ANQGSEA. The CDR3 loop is CSVVLQGTGANVLTF. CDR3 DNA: TGCAGCGTCGTATTACAGGGTACTGGGGCCAACGTCCTGACTTTC.

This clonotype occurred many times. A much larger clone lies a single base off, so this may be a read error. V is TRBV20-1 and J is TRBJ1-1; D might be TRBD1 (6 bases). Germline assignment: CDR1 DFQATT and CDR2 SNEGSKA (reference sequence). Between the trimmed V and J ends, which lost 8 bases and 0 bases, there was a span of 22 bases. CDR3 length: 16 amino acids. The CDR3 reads CSPSGHLRLMNTEAFF. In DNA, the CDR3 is TGCAGTCCCTCGGGACATCTCAGACTCATGAACACTGAAGCTTTCTTT.

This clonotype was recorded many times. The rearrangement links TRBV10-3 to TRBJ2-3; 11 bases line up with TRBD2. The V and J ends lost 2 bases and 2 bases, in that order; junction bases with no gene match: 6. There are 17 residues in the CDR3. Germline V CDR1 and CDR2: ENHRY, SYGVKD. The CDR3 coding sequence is TGTGCCATCAGTGAGAAGGGTAGCGGGAGGGTCACAGATACGCAGTATTTT. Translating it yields CAISEKGSGRVTDTQYF.

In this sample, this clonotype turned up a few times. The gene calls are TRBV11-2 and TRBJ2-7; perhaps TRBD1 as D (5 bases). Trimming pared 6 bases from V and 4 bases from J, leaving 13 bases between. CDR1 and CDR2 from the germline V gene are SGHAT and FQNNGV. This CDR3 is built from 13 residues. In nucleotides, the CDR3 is TGTGCCAGCAGTCCTGACAGAAGATACGAGCAGTACTTC. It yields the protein CASSPDRRYEQYF.